This TCR beta chain is drawn from a study of blood T cell repertoires in COVID-19. Overall study context: Acute and convalescent COVID-19 samples came from the United States, Italy and Spain.

Original analysis: Using reference gene primer amplification, nucleated cell counts were estimated. Sequencing was performed with immunoSEQ multiplex PCR; in TCRdb, only in-frame clones are kept and a portion is missing. The D gene and trimming were derived from the DNA, and the V and J assignments and clone size from that table. The table has around 230,000 clones, more than 80% seen once. Germline CDR1 and CDR2: SGHNT and YYREEE (reference sequence). V shed 5 bases and J 0 bases; nucleotides not matched to a gene: 5. The CDR3 totals 15 residues. Sequencing was done on a sample of peripheral blood. This TCR came from a man in his thirties or forties who had recovered from COVID-19. V usage is TRBV5-4 and J usage is TRBJ2-4, with 7 bases fitting TRBD2. CDR3 residues: CASSGEGIAKNIQYF. CDR3 DNA: TGTGCCAGCAGTGGGGAGGGGATAGCCAAAAACATTCAGTACTTC.